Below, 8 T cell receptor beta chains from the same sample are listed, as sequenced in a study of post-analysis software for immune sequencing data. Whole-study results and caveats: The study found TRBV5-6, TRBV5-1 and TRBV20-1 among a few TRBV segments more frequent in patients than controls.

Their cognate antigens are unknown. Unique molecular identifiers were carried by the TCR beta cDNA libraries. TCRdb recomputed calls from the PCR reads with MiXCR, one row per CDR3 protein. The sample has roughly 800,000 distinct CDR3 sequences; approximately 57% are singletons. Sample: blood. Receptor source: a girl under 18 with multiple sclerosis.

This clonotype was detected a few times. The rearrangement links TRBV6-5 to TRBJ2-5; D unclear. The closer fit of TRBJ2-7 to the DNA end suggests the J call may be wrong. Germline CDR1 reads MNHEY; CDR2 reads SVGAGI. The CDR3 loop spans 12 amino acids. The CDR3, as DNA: TGTGCCAGCACCTCAACGGCGTACGAGCAGTACTTC. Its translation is CASTSTAYEQYF.

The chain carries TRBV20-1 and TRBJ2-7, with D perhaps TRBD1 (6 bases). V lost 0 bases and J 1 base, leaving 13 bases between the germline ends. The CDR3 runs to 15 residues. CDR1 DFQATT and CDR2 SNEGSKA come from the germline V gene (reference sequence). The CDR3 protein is CSARDLKGGSYEQYF. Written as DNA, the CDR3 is TGCAGTGCTAGAGATCTTAAAGGGGGATCCTACGAGCAGTACTTC.

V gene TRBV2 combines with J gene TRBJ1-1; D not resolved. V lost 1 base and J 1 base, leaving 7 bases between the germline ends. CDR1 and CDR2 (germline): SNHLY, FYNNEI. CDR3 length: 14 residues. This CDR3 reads CASSEGGGNTEAFF. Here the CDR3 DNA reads TGTGCCAGCAGTGAAGGGGGTGGGAACACTGAAGCTTTCTTT.

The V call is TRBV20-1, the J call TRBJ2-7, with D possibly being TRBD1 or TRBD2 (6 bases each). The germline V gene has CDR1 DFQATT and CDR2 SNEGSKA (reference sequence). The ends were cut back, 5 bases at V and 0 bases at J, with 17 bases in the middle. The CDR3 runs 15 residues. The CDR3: CSAGRDTGLSYEQYF. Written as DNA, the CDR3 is TGCAGTGCTGGACGGGACACGGGACTCTCCTACGAGCAGTACTTC.

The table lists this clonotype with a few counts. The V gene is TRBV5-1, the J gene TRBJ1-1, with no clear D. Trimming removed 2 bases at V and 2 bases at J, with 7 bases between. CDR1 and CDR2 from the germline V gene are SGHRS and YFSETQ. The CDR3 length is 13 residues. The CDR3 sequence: CASSFSVNTEAFF. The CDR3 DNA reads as TGCGCCAGCAGCTTCTCAGTAAACACTGAAGCTTTCTTT.

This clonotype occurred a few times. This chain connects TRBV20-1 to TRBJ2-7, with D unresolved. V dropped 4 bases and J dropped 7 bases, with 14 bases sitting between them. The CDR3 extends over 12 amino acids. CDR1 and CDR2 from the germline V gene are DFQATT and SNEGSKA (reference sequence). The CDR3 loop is CSATLVSEEQYF. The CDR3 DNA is TGCAGTGCTACTCTGGTATCTGAAGAGCAGTACTTC.

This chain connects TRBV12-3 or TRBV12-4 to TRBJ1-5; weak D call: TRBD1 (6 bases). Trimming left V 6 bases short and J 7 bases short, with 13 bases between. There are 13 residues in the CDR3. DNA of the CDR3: TGTGCCAGCAGCCACAGGGTGAGGCAGCCCCAGCATTTT. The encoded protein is CASSHRVRQPQHF.

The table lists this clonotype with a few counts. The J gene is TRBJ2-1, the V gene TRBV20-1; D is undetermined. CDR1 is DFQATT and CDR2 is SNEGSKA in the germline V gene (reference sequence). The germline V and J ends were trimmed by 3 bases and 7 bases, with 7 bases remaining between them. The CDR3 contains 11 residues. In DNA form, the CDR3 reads TGCAGTGCTAGGGGGTGGAATGAGCAGTTCTTC. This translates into CSARGWNEQFF.